The clone carrying this T cell receptor (beta chain) was counted at least ten times. The antigen is not known. Trimming removed 3 bases from V and 0 bases from J, with 10 bases in between. Germline V gives CDR1 SGHNT, CDR2 YENEEA. The CDR3 contains 15 residues. It was RNA transcripts that yielded the amplified TCR beta CDR3 regions. First-round RT-PCR of the TCR CDR3 relied on the HTBI primer set. TCRdb itself ran the multiplex PCR reads through MiXCR, one entry per CDR3 protein. The sample has around 300,000 distinct CDR3 sequences, roughly 22% seen once. The data were obtained in a study of T cells in Graves' hyperthyroidism and ophthalmopathy. Study-level findings and limits: Ophthalmopathy onset followed model prediction by a median about six months.

The chain carries TRBV11-3 and TRBJ2-3; no clear D. This clonotype originated in a man younger than 45 with Graves' ophthalmopathy. The sequenced sample was blood. The CDR3 sequence is CASSFVVGSTDTQYF. The CDR3 DNA follows: TGTGCCAGCAGCTTCGTCGTGGGGAGCACAGATACGCAGTATTTT.